This T cell receptor beta chain was identified during a study of post-analysis software for immune sequencing data. At the level of the study: The courses of disease that were included comprised relapsing-remitting, secondary progressive and progressive-relapsing multiple sclerosis.

Prepared libraries of TCR beta cDNA carried unique molecular identifiers. MiXCR, run by TCRdb on the PCR reads, gives a single entry per CDR3 protein. The sample lists approximately 770,000 distinct CDR3 sequences, around 42% occurring once. Comment on this clonotype: The antigen remains undetermined.

Study findings and constraints: Included in a set of roughly 5 TRBV segments more frequent in patients than controls were TRBV5-6, TRBV5-1 and TRBV20-1. Relative to controls, patients with multiple sclerosis showed significantly lower normalized Chao1 diversity.

The V end lost 0 bases, the J end lost 3 bases, and 12 bases lay between the germline ends. The CDR3 has 16 residues. The germline CDR1 and CDR2 sequences are KGHSH and LQKENI. This rearrangement joins TRBV18 to TRBJ1-5, with TRBD1 as a possible D gene (5 bases). The sample comprised blood. The receptor comes from a girl aged 10 to 17 with multiple sclerosis. The CDR3 loop is CASSPPTAGYNQPQHF. In nucleotides, the CDR3 is TGTGCCAGCTCACCACCCACAGCAGGGTACAATCAGCCCCAGCATTTT.